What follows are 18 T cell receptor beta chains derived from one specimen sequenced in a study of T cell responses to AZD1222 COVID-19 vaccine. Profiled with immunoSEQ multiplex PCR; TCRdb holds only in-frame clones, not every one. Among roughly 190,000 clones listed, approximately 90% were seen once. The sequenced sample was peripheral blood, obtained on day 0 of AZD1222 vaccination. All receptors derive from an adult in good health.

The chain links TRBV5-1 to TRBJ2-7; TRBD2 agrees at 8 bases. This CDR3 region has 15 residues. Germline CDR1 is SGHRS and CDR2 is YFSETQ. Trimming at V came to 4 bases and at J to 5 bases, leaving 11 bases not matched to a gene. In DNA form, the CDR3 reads TGCGCCAGCAGCCTAATAGCGGGACCCCTAGACGAGCAGTACTTC. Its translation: CASSLIAGPLDEQYF.

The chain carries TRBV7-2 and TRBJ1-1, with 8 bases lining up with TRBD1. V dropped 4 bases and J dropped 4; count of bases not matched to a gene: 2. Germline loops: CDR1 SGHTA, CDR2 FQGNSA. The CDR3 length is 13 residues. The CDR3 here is CASSSDRGTEAFF. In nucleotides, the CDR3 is TGTGCCAGCAGCTCAGACAGGGGCACTGAAGCTTTCTTT.

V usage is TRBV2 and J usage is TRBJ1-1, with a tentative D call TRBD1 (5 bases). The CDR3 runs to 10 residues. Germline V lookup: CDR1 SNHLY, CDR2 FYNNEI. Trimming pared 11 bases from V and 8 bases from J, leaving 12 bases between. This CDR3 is CAPRGIEAFF. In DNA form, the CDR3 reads TGTGCCCCAAGGGGTATAGAAGCTTTCTTT.

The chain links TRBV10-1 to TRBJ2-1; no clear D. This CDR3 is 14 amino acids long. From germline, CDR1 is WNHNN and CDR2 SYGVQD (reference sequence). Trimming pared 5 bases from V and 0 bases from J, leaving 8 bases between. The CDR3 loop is CASSSRSSYNEQFF. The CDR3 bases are TGCGCCAGCAGTTCGAGAAGCTCCTACAATGAGCAGTTCTTC.

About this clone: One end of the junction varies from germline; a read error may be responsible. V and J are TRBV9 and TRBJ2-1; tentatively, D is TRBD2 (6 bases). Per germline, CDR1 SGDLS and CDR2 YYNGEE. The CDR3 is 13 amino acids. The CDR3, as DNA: TGTGCCAGCAGTGTAGGGAGGAACAATGAGCAGTTCTTC. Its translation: CASSVGRNNEQFF.

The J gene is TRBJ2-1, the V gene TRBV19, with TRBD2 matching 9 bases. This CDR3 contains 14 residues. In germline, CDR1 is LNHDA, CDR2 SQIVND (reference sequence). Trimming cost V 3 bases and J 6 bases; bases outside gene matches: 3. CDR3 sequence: CASSIQAGGNEQFF. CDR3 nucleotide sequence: TGTGCCAGTAGTATTCAAGCGGGAGGCAATGAGCAGTTCTTC.

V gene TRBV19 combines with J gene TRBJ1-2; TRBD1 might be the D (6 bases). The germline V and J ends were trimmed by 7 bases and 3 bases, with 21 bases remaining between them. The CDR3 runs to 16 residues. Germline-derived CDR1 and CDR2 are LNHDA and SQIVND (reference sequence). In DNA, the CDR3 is TGTGCCAGTAACAACCCATCCACAGGGTTTGACTATGGCTACACCTTC. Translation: CASNNPSTGFDYGYTF.

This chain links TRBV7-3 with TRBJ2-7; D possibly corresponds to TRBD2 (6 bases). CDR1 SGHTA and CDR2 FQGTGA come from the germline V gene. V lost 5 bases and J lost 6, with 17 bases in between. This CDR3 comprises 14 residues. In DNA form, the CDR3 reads TGTGCCAGCAGCCCCCAGGCGGGGAACGGCGAGCAGTACTTC. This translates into CASSPQAGNGEQYF.

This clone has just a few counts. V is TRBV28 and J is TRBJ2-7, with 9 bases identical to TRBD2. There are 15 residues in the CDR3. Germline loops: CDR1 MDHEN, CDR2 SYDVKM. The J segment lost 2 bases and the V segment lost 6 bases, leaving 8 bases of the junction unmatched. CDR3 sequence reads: CASSPRGLAAYEQYF. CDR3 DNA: TGTGCCAGCAGCCCCCGGGGACTAGCCGCCTACGAGCAGTACTTC.

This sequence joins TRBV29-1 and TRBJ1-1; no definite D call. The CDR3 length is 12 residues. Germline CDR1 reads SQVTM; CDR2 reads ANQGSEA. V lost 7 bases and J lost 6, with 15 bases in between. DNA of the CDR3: TGCAGCGCCGAAGGGCCTCGTGCTGAAGCTTTCTTT. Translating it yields CSAEGPRAEAFF.

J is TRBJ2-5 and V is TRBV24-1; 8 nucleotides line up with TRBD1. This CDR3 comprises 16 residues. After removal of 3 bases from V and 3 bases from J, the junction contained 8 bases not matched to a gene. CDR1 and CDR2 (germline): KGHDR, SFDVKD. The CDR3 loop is CATSDPGQEYEETQYF. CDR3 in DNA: TGTGCCACCAGTGATCCGGGACAGGAATACGAAGAGACCCAGTACTTC.

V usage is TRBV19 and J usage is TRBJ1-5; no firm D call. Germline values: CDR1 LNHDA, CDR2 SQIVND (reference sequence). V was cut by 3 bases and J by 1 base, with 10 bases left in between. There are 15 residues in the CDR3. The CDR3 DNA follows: TGTGCCAGTAGTATTTTGAGTGCCAGCAATCAGCCCCAGCATTTT. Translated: CASSILSASNQPQHF.

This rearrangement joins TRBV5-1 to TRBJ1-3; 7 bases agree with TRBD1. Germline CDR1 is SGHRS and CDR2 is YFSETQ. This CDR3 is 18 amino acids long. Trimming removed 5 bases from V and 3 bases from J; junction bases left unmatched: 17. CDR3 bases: TGCGCCAGCAGTGATCGGGTCCGACAGGGACGACGTGGAAACACCATATATTTT. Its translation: CASSDRVRQGRRGNTIYF.

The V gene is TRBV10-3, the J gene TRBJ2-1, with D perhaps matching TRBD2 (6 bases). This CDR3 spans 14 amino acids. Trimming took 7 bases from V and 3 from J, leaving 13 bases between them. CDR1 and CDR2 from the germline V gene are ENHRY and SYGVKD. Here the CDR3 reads CAIKYSGIYNEQFF. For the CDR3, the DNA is TGTGCCATCAAGTATAGCGGTATCTACAATGAGCAGTTCTTC.

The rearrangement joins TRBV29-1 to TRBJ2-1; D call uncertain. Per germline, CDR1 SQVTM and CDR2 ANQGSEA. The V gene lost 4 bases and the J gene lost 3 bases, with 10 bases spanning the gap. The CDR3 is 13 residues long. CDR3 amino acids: CSVVAALYNEQFF. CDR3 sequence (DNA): TGCAGCGTTGTGGCAGCCCTCTACAATGAGCAGTTCTTC.

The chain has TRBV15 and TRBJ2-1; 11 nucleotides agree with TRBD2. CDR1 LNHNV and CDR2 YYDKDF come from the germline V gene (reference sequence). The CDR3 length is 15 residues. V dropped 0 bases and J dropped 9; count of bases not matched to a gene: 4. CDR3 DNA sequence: TGTGCCACCAGCAGAGAACTAGCGGGAGTCGGTGAGCAGTTCTTC. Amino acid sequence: CATSRELAGVGEQFF.

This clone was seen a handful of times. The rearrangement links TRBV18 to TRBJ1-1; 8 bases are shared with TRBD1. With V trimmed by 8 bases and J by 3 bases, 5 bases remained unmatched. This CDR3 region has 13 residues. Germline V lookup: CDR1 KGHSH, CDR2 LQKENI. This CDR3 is CASGPGGDTEAFF. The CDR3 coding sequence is TGTGCCAGCGGGCCAGGGGGCGACACTGAAGCTTTCTTT.

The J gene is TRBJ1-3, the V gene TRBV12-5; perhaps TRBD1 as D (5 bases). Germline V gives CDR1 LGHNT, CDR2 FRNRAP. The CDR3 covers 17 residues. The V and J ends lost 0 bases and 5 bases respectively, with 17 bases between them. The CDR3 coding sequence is TGTGCTAGTGGTTTGGTACTGGGGGGGAGGTCCCGAAACACCATATATTTT. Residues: CASGLVLGGRSRNTIYF.